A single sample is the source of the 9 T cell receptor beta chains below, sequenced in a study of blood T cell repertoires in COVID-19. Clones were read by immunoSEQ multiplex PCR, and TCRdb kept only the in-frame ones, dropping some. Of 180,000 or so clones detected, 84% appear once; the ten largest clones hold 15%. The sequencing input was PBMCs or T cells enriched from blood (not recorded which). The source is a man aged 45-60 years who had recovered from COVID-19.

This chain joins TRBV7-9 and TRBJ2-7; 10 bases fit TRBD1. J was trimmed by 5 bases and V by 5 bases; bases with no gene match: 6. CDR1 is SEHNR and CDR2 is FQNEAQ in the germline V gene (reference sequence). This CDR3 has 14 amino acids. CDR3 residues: CASSVSTGGNEQYF. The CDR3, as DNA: TGTGCCAGCAGCGTATCGACAGGGGGCAACGAGCAGTACTTC.

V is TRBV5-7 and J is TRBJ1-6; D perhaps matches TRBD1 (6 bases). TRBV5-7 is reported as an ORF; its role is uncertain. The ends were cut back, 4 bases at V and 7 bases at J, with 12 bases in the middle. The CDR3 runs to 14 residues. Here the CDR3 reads CASSPRTVNSPLHF. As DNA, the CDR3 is TGTGCCAGCAGCCCGAGGACAGTAAATTCACCCCTCCACTTT.

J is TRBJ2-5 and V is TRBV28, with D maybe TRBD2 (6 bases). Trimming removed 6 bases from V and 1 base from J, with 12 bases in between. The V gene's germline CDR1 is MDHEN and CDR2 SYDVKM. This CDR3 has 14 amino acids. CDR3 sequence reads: CASSRWGVQETQYF. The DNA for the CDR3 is TGTGCCAGCAGCAGATGGGGGGTCCAAGAGACCCAGTACTTC.

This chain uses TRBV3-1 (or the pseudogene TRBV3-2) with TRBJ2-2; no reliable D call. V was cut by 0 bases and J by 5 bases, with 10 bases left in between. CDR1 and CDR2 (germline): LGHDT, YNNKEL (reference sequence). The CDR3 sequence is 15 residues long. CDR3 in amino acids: CASSQDYPGTGELFF. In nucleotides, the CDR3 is TGTGCCAGCAGCCAAGATTATCCAGGAACCGGGGAGCTGTTTTTT.

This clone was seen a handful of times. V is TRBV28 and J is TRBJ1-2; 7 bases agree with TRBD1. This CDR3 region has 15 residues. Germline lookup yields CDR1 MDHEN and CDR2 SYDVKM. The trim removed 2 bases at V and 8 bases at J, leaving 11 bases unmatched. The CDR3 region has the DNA TGTGCCAGCAGTTTAGACGCCCGGACAGGTAGGGGCTACACCTTC. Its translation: CASSLDARTGRGYTF.

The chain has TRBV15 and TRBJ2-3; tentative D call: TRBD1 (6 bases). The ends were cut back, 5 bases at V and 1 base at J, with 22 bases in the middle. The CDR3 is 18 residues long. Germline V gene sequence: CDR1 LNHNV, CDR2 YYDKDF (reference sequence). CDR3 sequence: CATSLIPHRVSGTDTQYF. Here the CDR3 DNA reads TGTGCCACCAGCCTAATTCCCCACAGGGTGTCAGGCACAGATACGCAGTATTTT. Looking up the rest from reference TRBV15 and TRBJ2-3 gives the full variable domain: DAMVIQNPRYQVTQFGKPVTLSCSQTLNHNVMYWYQQKSSQAPKLLFHYYDKDFNNEADTPDNFQSRRPNTSFCFLDIRSPGLGDTAMYLCATSLIPHRVSGTDTQYFGPGTRLTVL.

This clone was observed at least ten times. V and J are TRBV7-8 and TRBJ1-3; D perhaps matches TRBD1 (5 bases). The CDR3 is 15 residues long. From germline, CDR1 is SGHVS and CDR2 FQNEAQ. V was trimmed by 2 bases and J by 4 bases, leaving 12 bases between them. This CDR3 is CASSLFAGQGNTIYF. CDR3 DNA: TGTGCCAGCAGCTTATTCGCAGGGCAAGGAAACACCATATATTTT.

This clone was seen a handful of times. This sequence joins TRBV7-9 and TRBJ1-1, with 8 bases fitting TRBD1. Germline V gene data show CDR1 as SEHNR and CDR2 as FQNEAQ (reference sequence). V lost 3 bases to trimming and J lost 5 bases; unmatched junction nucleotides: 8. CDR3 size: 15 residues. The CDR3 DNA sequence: TGTGCCAGCAGCTTCTCAGGACAGGGCAGGACTGAAGCTTTCTTT. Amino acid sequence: CASSFSGQGRTEAFF.

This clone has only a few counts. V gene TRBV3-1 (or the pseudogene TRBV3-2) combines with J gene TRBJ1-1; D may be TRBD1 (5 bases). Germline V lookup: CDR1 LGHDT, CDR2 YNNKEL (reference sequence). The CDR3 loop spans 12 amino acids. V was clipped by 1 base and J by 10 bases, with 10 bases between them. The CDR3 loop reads CASSQVQGTAFF. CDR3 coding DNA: TGTGCCAGCAGCCAAGTTCAGGGAACAGCTTTCTTT.